This TCR beta chain was sequenced during a study of immune evolution from preneoplasia to lung adenocarcinoma. This clone appeared a few times. Repertoires were generated with immunoSEQ multiplex PCR, while TCRdb's copy carries only in-frame clones and drops some. The sample includes fewer than 5,500 clones, 80% to 90% of them seen just once. Trimming removed 1 base from V and 7 bases from J; junction bases left unmatched: 9. CDR3 length equals 16 residues. Germline V gene data show CDR1 as GTSNPN and CDR2 as SVGIG (reference sequence). Material for sequencing was FFPE atypical adenomatous hyperplasia tissue from the lung. Subset of the sample: atypical adenomatous hyperplasia (AAH), lung preneoplasia. This chain links TRBV30 with TRBJ1-5; TRBD1 aligns across 11 bases. The TCR originated in a person aged 65-85 years with lung adenocarcinoma. The CDR3 reads CAWSAPWDRGDQPQHF. The CDR3 DNA is TGTGCCTGGAGTGCCCCGTGGGACAGGGGGGACCAGCCCCAGCATTTT.